This T cell receptor beta chain was retrieved from a study of T cell responses to AZD1222 COVID-19 vaccine. Study-wide findings and caveats: Vaccine-associated CD4 TCRs spanned spike, dominant at 160-218 and 743-854.

Profiled with immunoSEQ multiplex PCR; TCRdb holds only in-frame clones, not every one. The table has some 50,000 clones, approximately 79% seen once. Remarks on this clone: The antigen remains undetermined.

The germline V and J ends were trimmed by 7 bases and 6 bases, with 16 bases remaining between them. This CDR3 comprises 13 residues. From germline, CDR1 is SEHNR and CDR2 FQNEAQ (reference sequence). The starting material was peripheral blood, obtained on day 0 of MenACWY control vaccination. This TCR came from an adult in good health. This chain joins TRBV7-9 and TRBJ2-7, with no clear D. CDR3 coding DNA: TGTGCCAGCATCGATAACCGGGTAGGCGAGCAGTACTTC. Translated: CASIDNRVGEQYF.